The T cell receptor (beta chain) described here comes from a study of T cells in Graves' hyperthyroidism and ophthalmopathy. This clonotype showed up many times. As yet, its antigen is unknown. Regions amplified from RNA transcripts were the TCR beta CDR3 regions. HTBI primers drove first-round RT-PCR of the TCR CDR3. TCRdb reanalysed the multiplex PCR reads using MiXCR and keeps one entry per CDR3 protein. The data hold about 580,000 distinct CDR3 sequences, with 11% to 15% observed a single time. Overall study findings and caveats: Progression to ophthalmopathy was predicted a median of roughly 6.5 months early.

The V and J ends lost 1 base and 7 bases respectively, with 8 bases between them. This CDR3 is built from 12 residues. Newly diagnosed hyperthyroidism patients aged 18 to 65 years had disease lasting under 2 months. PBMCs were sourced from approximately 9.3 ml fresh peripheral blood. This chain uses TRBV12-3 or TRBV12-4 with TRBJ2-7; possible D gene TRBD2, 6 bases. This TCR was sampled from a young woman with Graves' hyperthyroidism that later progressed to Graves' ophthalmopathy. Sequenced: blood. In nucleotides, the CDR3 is TGTGCCAGCAGTTTAGGCGCGGGAGAGCAGTACTTC. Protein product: CASSLGAGEQYF.